The 4 T cell receptor beta chains below all came from one sample that was sequenced in a study of cytomegalovirus exposure and HLA in healthy donors. PCR involved 60 Vbeta and 13 Jbeta primers. The repertoire was sequenced with immunoSEQ multiplex PCR; TCRdb's copy has only in-frame clones and lacks some. The sample lists around 90,000 clones, 65% occurring once. The sample comprised PBMCs. These receptors were obtained from a woman aged 50 to 60 in good health and CMV-seropositive.

The V and J genes are TRBV7-8 and TRBJ2-7; 7 nucleotides agree with TRBD1. Looked up from germline, CDR1 is SGHVS and CDR2 is FQNEAQ. Losses at the gene ends were 5 bases for V and 3 bases for J; bases not matched to a gene: 7. The CDR3 runs to 14 residues. CDR3 sequence reads: CASSDRDRYYEQYF. CDR3 nucleotides: TGTGCCAGCAGCGACCGGGACAGATACTACGAGCAGTACTTC.

The chain combines TRBV6-5 with TRBJ1-1, with TRBD1 identical over 7 bases. V dropped 4 bases and J dropped 4; count of bases not matched to a gene: 6. The CDR3 sequence is 14 residues long. The germline V gene has CDR1 MNHEY and CDR2 SVGAGI. This CDR3 reads CASSWGTAGTEAFF. The CDR3 DNA follows: TGTGCCAGCAGTTGGGGGACAGCGGGCACTGAAGCTTTCTTT.

A few counts support this clone. This chain uses TRBV4-1 with TRBJ1-4; a possible D gene is TRBD1 (6 bases). The CDR3 covers 19 residues. The germline gives CDR1 MGHRA, CDR2 YSYEKL. V was pared by 0 bases and J by 2 bases, with 19 bases between. As DNA, the CDR3 is TGCGCCAGCAGCCAAGATCAGGTTAGGGCAGGGGCTACTAATGAAAAACTGTTTTTT. Translation gives CASSQDQVRAGATNEKLFF.

V is TRBV19 and J is TRBJ2-1; 9 bases are a match to TRBD2. V was pared by 2 bases and J by 7 bases, with 6 bases of the junction left unmatched. The CDR3 extends over 15 amino acids. The germline V gene has CDR1 LNHDA and CDR2 SQIVND (reference sequence). This chain's CDR3 is CASSITSGPFNEQFF. CDR3 DNA sequence: TGTGCCAGTAGTATAACTAGCGGGCCTTTTAATGAGCAGTTCTTC.